This T cell receptor beta chain was recovered during a study of response to subunit inactivated influenza vaccine. Germline V gives CDR1 DFQATT, CDR2 SNEGSKA (reference sequence). This CDR3 has 14 amino acids. V dropped 4 bases and J dropped 6 bases, with 16 bases sitting between them. TCRdb independently ran MiXCR on the RT-PCR reads; one entry per CDR3 protein. The table has hundreds of thousands of distinct CDR3 sequences, 15% to 18% seen once. On this clonotype itself: The antigen is not known.

The study's findings and limits: There was a suggestion from the authors that each seasonal influenza vaccination recruits few new T cells.

The source of this sequence is a man aged 50 to 59 who received an inactivated influenza vaccine. Source: PBMCs from blood, taken 12 days after vaccination. The rearrangement links TRBV20-1 to TRBJ1-5; D possibly corresponds to TRBD1 (6 bases). In DNA form, the CDR3 reads TGCAGTGCTAACCAAGGGGGACGGGGTCAGCCCCAGCATTTT. It codes for CSANQGGRGQPQHF.